A single sample is the source of the 12 T cell receptor beta chains below, sequenced in a study of technical replicates of blood from several donors. Method: immunoSEQ multiplex PCR; TCRdb's copy keeps in-frame clones and lacks some. The sample yields roughly 72,000 clones, approximately 96% seen once. Material for sequencing was T cells isolated from PBMCs. The receptors here all came from a human donor in good health.

Comments on this clone: One end of the junction does not line up with germline, which may come from a read error. The V call is TRBV29-1, the J call TRBJ1-2; the D gene is possibly TRBD1 (6 bases). Germline CDR1 is SQVTM and CDR2 is ANQGSEA. The CDR3 is 15 residues long. CDR3 residues: CSVGPGQHSNYGYAF. The DNA of the CDR3 is TGCAGCGTTGGACCCGGACAGCATTCTAACTATGGCTACGCCTTC.

The gene calls are TRBV5-1 and TRBJ2-6, with TRBD1 as a possible D gene (6 bases). This CDR3 spans 16 amino acids. Germline V CDR1 and CDR2: SGHRS, YFSETQ. The germline V and J ends were trimmed by 5 bases and 0 bases, with 12 bases remaining between them. The CDR3 DNA is TGCGCCAGCAGAATAGCAGGGGCCTCTGGGGCCAACGTCCTGACTTTC. It is translated as CASRIAGASGANVLTF.

CDR3 nucleotides: TGCAGTGCTAGTTTAGCGGGAGGGCAGTACTTC. Protein sequence: CSASLAGGQYF. This chain uses TRBV20-1 with TRBJ2-7; 10 positions match TRBD2. Unmatched junction bases numbered 2, after V lost 3 bases and J lost 9 bases. Germline-derived CDR1 and CDR2 are DFQATT and SNEGSKA (reference sequence). This CDR3 contains 11 residues.

The chain joins TRBV5-1 to TRBJ2-5, with a possible D match to TRBD2 (5 bases). Trimming removed 2 bases from V and 4 bases from J, with 12 bases in between. The CDR3 loop spans 14 amino acids. Per the germline V gene, CDR1 is SGHRS and CDR2 is YFSETQ. For the CDR3, the DNA is TGCGCCAGCAGCTTTGGGAGATTGATAGAGACCCAGTACTTC. Translation: CASSFGRLIETQYF.

This clone was recorded only once. This sequence joins TRBV4-1 and TRBJ1-1; tentative D call: TRBD1 (5 bases). There are 12 residues in the CDR3. Germline V CDR1 and CDR2: MGHRA, YSYEKL. Trimming removed 3 bases at V and 8 bases at J, with 10 bases between. CDR3 amino acids: CASSHEGLEAFF. DNA of the CDR3: TGCGCCAGCAGCCACGAGGGACTGGAAGCTTTCTTT.

The chain combines TRBV9 with TRBJ2-1; 10 nucleotides align to TRBD2. V shed 0 bases, J shed 6 bases, and the junction held 6 bases outside the gene matches. This CDR3 is 16 amino acids long. Germline-derived CDR1 and CDR2 are SGDLS and YYNGEE. Here the CDR3 reads CASSVVPSGSLNEQFF. DNA for the CDR3: TGTGCCAGCAGCGTAGTTCCTAGCGGGAGTCTCAATGAGCAGTTCTTC.

The chain recombines TRBV2 with TRBJ1-2; tentatively, D is TRBD1 (5 bases). CDR3 length equals 15 residues. CDR1 is SNHLY, CDR2 FYNNEI, per germline. V lost 2 bases and J lost 1, with 11 bases in between. In DNA, the CDR3 is TGTGCCAGCAGTGAAACTGGGGCCTATAACTATGGCTACACCTTC. Its translation is CASSETGAYNYGYTF. The variable domain in full, completed from reference TRBV2 and TRBJ1-2, reads EPEVTQTPSHQVTQMGQEVILRCVPISNHLYFYWYRQILGQKVEFLVSFYNNEISEKSEIFDDQFSVERPDGSNFTLKIRSTKLEDSAMYFCASSETGAYNYGYTFGSGTRLTVV.

The CDR3 protein is CAWRSGRVNEQFF. CDR3 DNA sequence: TGTGCCTGGAGAAGCGGGAGGGTAAATGAGCAGTTCTTC. The chain carries TRBV30 and TRBJ2-1; 10 bases are shared with TRBD2. Per germline, CDR1 GTSNPN and CDR2 SVGIG (reference sequence). The CDR3 is made up of 13 amino acids. V dropped 3 bases and J dropped 7; count of bases not matched to a gene: 3.

The chain recombines TRBV4-1 with TRBJ2-7; 8 bases are shared with TRBD1. The germline gives CDR1 MGHRA, CDR2 YSYEKL. After removal of 0 bases from V and 4 bases from J, the junction contained 5 bases not matched to a gene. This CDR3 comprises 15 residues. CDR3 coding DNA: TGCGCCAGCAGCCAAGAAGGACAGGGAGAATACGAGCAGTACTTC. It codes for CASSQEGQGEYEQYF.

The DNA of the CDR3 is TGTGCCAGCAGTCCCTACAGGGCCCAAGGGCCCCAGCATTTT. This sequence encodes CASSPYRAQGPQHF. The V call is TRBV27, the J call TRBJ1-5, with a weak D call TRBD1 (6 bases). The CDR3 has 14 amino acids. Germline assignment: CDR1 MNHEY and CDR2 SMNVEV (reference sequence). V was trimmed by 5 bases and J by 9 bases, leaving 17 bases between them.

CDR3 in amino acids: CASRPGYIDEKLFF. In DNA form, the CDR3 reads TGTGCCAGCAGACCGGGATATATAGATGAAAAACTGTTTTTT. V and J are TRBV6-5 and TRBJ1-4, with no clear D. The CDR3 totals 14 residues. CDR1 and CDR2 from the germline V gene are MNHEY and SVGAGI. V lost 6 bases to trimming and J lost 6 bases, with 14 bases between them.

The chain combines TRBV12-5 with TRBJ2-3; tentative D call: TRBD1 (6 bases). CDR3 length: 15 residues. In germline, CDR1 is LGHNT, CDR2 FRNRAP. The V end lost 8 bases, the J end lost 2 bases, and 17 bases lay between the germline ends. CDR3 nucleotide sequence: TGTGCTAGTCTGAGGCAAGGACAGTCCACAGATACGCAGTATTTT. Translated: CASLRQGQSTDTQYF. The whole variable domain, remainder taken from reference TRBV12-5 and TRBJ2-3, is DARVTQTPRHKVTEMGQEVTMRCQPILGHNTVFWYRQTMMQGLELLAYFRNRAPLDDSGMPKDRFSAEMPDATLATLKIQPSEPRDSAVYFCASLRQGQSTDTQYFGPGTRLTVL.